The TCR beta chain under discussion was sequenced for a study of shared clonotypes between healthy human individuals. At the level of the study: Three plates each covered CD4 naive and memory; CD8 naive two, CD8 memory one. General study findings and limits: Non-shared clonotypes had lower generation probabilities than clonotypes shared by all four sorted-subset donors. Richness estimates generally favored naive over memory subsets.

Deletions cut 2 bases from V and 4 bases from J, with 7 bases between. In germline, CDR1 is SGHRS, CDR2 YFSETQ. This CDR3 comprises 13 residues. In the authors' methods: Filtering differed, since immunoSEQ gave only junction sequences and no quality scores. The assay was immunoSEQ multiplex PCR, and TCRdb's table has in-frame clones only and misses some. The V and J calls and clone size are taken from that table; D and trimming were inferred from the DNA. The sample gives approximately 2.4 million clones, more than 90% of which show up once; 0.13% is in the top ten. In regard to this clone: Its antigen is as yet unknown. Other DNA sequences within the sample encode an identical CDR3.

The specimen sequenced was naive CD4+ T cells sorted from blood. The subset here: CD45RA+ positively selected. The J gene is TRBJ2-1, the V gene TRBV5-1; unclear D gene. This sequence originates from a man aged 18 to 29 in good health. CDR3 in DNA: TGCGCCAGCAGCTTAGGAACTTACAATGAGCAGTTCTTC. It is translated as CASSLGTYNEQFF.